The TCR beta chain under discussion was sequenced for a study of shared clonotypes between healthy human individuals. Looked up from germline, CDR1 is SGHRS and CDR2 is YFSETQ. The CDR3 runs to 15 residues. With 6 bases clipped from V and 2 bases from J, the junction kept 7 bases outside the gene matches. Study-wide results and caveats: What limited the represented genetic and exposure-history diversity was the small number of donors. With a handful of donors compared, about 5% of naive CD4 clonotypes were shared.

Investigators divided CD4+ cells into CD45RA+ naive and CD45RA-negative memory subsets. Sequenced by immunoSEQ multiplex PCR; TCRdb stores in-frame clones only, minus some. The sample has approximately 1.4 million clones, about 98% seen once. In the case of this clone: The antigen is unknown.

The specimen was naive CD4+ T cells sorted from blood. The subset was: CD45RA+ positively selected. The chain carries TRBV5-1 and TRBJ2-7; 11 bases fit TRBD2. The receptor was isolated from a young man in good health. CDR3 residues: CASKPGTSGPYEQYF. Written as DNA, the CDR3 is TGCGCCAGCAAGCCGGGGACTAGCGGTCCCTACGAGCAGTACTTC.